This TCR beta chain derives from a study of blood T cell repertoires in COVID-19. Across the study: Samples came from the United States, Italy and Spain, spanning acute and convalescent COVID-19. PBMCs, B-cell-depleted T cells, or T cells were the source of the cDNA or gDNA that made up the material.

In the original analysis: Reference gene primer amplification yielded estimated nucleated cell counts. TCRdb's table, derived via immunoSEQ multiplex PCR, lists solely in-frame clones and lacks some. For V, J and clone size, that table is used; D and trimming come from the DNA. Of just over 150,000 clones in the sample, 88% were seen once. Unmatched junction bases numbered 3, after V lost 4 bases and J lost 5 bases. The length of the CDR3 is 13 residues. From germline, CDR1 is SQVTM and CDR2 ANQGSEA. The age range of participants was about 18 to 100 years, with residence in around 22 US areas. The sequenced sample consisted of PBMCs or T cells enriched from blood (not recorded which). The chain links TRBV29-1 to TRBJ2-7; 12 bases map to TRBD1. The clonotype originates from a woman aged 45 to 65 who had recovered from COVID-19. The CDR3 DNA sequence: TGCAGCGTTGTCGGGACAGGGGGCAACGAGCAGTACTTC. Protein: CSVVGTGGNEQYF.